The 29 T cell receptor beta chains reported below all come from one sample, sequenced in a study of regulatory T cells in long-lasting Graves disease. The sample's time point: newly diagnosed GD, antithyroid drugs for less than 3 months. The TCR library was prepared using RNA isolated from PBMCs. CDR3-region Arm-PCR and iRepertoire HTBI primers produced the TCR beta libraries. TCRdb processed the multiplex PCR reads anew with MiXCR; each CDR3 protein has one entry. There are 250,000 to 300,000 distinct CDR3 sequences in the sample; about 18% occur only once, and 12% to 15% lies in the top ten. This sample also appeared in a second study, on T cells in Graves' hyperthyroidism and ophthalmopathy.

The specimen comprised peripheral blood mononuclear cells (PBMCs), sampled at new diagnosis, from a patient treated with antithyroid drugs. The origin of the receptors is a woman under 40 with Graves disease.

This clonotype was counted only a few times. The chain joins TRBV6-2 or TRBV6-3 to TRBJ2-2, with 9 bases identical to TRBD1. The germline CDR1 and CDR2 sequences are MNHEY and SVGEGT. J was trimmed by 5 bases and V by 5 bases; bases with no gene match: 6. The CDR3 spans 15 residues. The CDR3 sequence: CASSLTGGDTGELFF. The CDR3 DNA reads TGTGCCAGCAGTCTAACAGGGGGCGATACCGGGGAGCTGTTTTTT.

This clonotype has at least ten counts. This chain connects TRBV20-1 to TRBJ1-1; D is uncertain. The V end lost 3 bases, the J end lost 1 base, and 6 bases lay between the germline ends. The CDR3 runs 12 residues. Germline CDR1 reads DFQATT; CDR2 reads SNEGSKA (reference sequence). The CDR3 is CSARSGNTEAFF. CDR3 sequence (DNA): TGCAGTGCTAGGTCTGGGAACACTGAAGCTTTCTTT.

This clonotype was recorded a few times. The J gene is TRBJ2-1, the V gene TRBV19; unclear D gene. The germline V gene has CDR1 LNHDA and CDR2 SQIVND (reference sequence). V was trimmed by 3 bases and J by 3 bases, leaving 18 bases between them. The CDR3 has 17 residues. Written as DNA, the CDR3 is TGTGCCAGTAGTATGCCAAAATTCGGACCGAGCTACAATGAGCAGTTCTTC. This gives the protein CASSMPKFGPSYNEQFF.

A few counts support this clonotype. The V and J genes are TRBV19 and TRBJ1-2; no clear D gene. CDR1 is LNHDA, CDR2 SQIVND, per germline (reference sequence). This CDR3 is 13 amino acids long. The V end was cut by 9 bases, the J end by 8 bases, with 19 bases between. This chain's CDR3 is CASTTWVSGGYTF. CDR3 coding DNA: TGTGCCAGCACCACTTGGGTCAGTGGGGGCTACACCTTC.

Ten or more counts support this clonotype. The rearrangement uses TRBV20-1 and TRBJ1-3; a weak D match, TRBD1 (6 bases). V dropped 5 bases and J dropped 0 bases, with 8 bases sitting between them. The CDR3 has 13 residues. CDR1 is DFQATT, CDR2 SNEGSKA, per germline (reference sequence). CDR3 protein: CSAPGHSGNTIYF. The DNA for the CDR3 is TGCAGTGCTCCGGGACACTCTGGAAACACCATATATTTT.

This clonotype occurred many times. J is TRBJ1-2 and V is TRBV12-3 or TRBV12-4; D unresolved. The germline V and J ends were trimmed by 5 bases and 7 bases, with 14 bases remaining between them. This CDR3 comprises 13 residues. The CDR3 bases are TGTGCCAGCAGTCCGGGCCCGATTGGTGGCTACACCTTC. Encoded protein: CASSPGPIGGYTF.

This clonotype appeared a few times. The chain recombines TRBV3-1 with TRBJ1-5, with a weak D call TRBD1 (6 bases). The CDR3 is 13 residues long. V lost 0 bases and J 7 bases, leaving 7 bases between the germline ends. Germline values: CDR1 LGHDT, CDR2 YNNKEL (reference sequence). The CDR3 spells CASSQDTGQPQHF. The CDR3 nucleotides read TGTGCCAGCAGCCAAGATACAGGGCAGCCCCAGCATTTT.

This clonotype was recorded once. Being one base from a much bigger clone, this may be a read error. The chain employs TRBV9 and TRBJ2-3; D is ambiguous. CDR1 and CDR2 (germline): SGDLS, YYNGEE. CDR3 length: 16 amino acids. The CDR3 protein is CAGSPNNRLQTDTQYF. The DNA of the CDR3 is TGTGCCGGCAGCCCCAATAACAGATTACAGACAGATACGCAGTATTTT.

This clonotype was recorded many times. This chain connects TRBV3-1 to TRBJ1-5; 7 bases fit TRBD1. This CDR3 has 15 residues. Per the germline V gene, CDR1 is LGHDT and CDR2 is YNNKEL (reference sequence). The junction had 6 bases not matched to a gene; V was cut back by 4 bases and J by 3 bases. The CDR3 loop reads CASSPRGFHNQPQHF. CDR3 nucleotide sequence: TGTGCCAGCAGCCCCAGGGGGTTCCACAATCAGCCCCAGCATTTT.

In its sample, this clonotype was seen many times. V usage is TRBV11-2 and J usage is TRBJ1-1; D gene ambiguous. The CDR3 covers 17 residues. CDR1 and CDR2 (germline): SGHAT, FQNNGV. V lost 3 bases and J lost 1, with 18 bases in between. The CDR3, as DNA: TGTGCCAGCAGCTTCCCGGGCCCTCACCCTAGGAACACTGAAGCTTTCTTT. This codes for CASSFPGPHPRNTEAFF.

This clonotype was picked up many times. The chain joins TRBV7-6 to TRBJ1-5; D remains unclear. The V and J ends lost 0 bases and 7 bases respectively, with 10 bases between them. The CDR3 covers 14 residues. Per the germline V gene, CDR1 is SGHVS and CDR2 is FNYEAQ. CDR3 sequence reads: CASSLAGIGQPQHF. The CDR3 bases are TGTGCCAGCAGCTTAGCGGGGATAGGGCAGCCCCAGCATTTT.

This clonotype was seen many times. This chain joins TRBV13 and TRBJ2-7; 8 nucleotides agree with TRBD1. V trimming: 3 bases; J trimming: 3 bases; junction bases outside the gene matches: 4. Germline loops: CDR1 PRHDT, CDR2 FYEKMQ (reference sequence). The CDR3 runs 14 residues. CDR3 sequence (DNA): TGTGCCAGCAGCTTGACAGGGGTGGGCTACGAGCAGTACTTC. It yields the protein CASSLTGVGYEQYF.

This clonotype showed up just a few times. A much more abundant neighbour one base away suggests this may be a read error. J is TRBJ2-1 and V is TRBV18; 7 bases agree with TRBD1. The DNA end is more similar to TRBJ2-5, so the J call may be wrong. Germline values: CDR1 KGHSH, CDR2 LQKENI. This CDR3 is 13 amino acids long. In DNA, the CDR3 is TGTGCCAGCGCACAGGGACAGCAAGAGACCCAGTACTTC. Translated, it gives CASAQGQQETQYF.

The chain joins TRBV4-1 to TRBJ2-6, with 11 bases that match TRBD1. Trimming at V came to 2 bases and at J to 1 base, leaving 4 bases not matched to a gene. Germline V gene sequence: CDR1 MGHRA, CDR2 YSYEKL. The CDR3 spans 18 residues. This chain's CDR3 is CASSQPGQGASGANVLTF. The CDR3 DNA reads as TGCGCCAGCAGCCAACCAGGACAGGGGGCTTCTGGGGCCAACGTCCTGACTTTC.

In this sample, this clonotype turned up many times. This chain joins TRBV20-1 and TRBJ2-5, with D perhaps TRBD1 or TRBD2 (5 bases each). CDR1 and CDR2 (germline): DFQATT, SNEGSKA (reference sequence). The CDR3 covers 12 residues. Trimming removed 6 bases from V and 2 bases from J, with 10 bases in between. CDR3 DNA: TGCAGTGCGCCGGGACCACAAGAGACCCAGTACTTC. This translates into CSAPGPQETQYF.

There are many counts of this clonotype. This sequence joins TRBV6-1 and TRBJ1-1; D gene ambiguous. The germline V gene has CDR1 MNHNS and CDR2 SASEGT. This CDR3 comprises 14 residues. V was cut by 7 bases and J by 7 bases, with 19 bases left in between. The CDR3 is CASISRTDGDEAFF. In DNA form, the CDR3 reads TGTGCCAGCATCTCGAGGACCGACGGAGATGAAGCTTTCTTT.

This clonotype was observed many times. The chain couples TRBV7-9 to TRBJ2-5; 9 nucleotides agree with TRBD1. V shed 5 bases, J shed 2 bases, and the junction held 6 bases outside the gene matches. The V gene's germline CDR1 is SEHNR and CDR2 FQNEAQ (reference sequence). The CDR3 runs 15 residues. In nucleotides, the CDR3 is TGTGCCAGCAGCACGCGACAGGGGGTACAAGAGACCCAGTACTTC. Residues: CASSTRQGVQETQYF.

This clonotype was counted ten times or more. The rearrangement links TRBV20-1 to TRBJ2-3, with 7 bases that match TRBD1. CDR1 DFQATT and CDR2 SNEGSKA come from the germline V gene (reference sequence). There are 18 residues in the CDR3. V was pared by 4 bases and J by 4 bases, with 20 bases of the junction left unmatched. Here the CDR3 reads CSATGGWARQGRADTQYF. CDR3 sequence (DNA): TGCAGTGCTACAGGGGGTTGGGCGAGACAGGGAAGGGCAGATACGCAGTATTTT.

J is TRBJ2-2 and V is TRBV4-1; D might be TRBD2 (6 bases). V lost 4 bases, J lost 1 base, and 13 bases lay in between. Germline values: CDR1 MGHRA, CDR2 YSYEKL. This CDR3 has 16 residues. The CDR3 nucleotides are TGCGCCAGCAGCCGGAGGGGCGAGGGGAACACCGGGGAGCTGTTTTTT. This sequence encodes CASSRRGEGNTGELFF.

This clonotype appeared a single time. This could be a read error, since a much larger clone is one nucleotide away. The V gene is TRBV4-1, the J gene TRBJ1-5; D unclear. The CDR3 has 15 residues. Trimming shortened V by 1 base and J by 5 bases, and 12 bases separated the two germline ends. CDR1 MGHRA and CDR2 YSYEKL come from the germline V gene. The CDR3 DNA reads TGCGCCAGCAGCCAAGGAAGGGCGAGCGATCAGCCCCAGCATTTT. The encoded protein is CASSQGRASDQPQHF.

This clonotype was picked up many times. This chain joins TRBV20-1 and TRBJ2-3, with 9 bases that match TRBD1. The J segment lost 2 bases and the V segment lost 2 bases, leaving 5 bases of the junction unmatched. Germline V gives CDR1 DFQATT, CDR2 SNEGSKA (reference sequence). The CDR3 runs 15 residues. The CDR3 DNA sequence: TGCAGTGCTAGAAAGGGGACAGGGCACACAGATACGCAGTATTTT. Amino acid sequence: CSARKGTGHTDTQYF.

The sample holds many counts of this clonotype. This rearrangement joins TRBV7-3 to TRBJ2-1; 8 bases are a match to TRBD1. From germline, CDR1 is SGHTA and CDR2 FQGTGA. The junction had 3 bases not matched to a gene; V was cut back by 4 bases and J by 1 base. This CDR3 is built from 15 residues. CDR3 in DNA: TGTGCCAGCAGCTCCCGGGACAGGTCCTACAATGAGCAGTTCTTC. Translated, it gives CASSSRDRSYNEQFF.

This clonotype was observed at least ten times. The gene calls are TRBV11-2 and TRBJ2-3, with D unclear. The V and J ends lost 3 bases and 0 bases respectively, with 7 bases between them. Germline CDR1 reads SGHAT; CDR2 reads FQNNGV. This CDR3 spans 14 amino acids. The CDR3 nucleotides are TGTGCCAGCAGCTTTGCGATAAGCACAGATACGCAGTATTTT. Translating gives CASSFAISTDTQYF.

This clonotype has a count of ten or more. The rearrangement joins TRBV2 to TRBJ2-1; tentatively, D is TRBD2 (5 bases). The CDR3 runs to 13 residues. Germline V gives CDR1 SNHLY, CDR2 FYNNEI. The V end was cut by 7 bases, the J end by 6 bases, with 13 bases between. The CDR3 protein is CASKTQGSNEQFF. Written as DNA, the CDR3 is TGTGCCAGCAAAACCCAAGGGAGCAATGAGCAGTTCTTC.

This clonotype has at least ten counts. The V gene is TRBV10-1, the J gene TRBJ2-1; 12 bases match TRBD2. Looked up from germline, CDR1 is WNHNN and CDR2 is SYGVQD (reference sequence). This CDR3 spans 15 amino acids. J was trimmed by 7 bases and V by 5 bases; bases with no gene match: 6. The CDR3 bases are TGCGCCAGCAGTCCTAGTCTAGCGGGGGGGAATGAGCAGTTCTTC. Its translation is CASSPSLAGGNEQFF.

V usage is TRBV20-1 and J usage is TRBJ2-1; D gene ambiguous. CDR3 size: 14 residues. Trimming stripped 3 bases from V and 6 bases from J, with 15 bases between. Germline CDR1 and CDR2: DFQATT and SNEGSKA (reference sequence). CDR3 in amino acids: CSASAGAHINEQFF. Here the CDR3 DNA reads TGCAGTGCTAGCGCAGGAGCTCACATCAATGAGCAGTTCTTC.

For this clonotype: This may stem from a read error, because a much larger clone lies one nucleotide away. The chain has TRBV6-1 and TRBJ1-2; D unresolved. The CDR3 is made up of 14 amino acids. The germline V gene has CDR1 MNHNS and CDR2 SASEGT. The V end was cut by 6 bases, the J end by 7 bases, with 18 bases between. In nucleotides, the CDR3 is TGTGCCAGCAGCCCCCTTACGGACGGGGTTGGCTACACCTTC. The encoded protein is CASSPLTDGVGYTF.

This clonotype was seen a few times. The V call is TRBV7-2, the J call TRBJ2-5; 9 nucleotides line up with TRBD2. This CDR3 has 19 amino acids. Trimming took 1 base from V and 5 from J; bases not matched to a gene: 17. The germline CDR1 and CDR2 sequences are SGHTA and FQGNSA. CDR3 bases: TGTGCCAGCAGCTTAGTCACAGACGAATGGCGGGGGGGCGGGGAGACCCAGTACTTC. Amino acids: CASSLVTDEWRGGGETQYF.

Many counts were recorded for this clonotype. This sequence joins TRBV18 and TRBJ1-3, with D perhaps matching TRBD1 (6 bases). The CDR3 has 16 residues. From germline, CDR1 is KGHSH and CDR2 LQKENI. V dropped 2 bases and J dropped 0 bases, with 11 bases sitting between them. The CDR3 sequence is CASSPVRGGSGNTIYF. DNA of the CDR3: TGTGCCAGCTCACCAGTTAGAGGGGGCTCTGGAAACACCATATATTTT.